This entry lists 20 T cell receptor beta chains sequenced from one sample in a study of CD8+ T cells in alopecia areata. Isolated RNA was reverse transcribed into cDNA used as the sequencing template. This table comes from immunoSEQ multiplex PCR, and its TCRdb copy is limited to in-frame clones, with some not included. The sample gives around 140,000 clones, roughly 44% of which show up once; roughly 7.5% is in the top ten. Sequenced material: CD4+ T cells sorted from blood. These receptors all stem from a human donor with alopecia areata.

The rearrangement uses TRBV19 and TRBJ2-3, with a tentative D call TRBD1 (6 bases). There are 12 residues in the CDR3. The germline V gene has CDR1 LNHDA and CDR2 SQIVND (reference sequence). Trimming removed 10 bases at V and 3 bases at J, with 11 bases between. CDR3 in DNA: TGTGCCACACGGACAGTTACAGATACGCAGTATTTT. This encodes CATRTVTDTQYF.

This sequence joins TRBV28 and TRBJ2-1; 11 bases line up with TRBD2. Looked up from germline, CDR1 is MDHEN and CDR2 is SYDVKM. This CDR3 comprises 15 residues. V lost 2 bases to trimming and J lost 10 bases; unmatched junction nucleotides: 7. The CDR3, as DNA: TGTGCCAGCAGTTTAGGGACTAGCGGCGCGCAGGAGCAGTTCTTC. Its translation: CASSLGTSGAQEQFF.

The chain recombines TRBV18 with TRBJ2-3; D is unresolved. The V end was cut by 3 bases, the J end by 2 bases, with 6 bases between. The germline CDR1 and CDR2 sequences are KGHSH and LQKENI. This CDR3 region has 13 residues. CDR3 sequence: CASSPEDTDTQYF. CDR3 bases: TGTGCCAGCTCACCCGAGGACACAGATACGCAGTATTTT.

The V and J genes are TRBV29-1 and TRBJ1-1, with no clear D. The V gene lost 4 bases and the J gene lost 5 bases, with 14 bases spanning the gap. The CDR3 extends over 13 amino acids. In germline, CDR1 is SQVTM, CDR2 ANQGSEA. CDR3 nucleotide sequence: TGCAGCGTTGTTTTGAGGGCTGGGACTGAAGCTTTCTTT. It codes for CSVVLRAGTEAFF.

In this sample, this clone turned up a few times. The chain has TRBV27 and TRBJ1-2; 8 nucleotides line up with TRBD1. Trimming cost V 5 bases and J 8 bases; bases outside gene matches: 7. The CDR3 loop spans 13 amino acids. Germline assignment: CDR1 MNHEY and CDR2 SMNVEV (reference sequence). In DNA, the CDR3 is TGTGCCAGCAGTCTAACAGGGGGAGCAGGCTACACCTTC. It encodes CASSLTGGAGYTF.

The rearrangement links TRBV28 to TRBJ2-4, with 8 bases that match TRBD1. Trimming cost V 8 bases and J 6 bases; bases outside gene matches: 6. Germline-derived CDR1 and CDR2 are MDHEN and SYDVKM. The CDR3 has 13 amino acids. The CDR3 spells CASPRQGINIQYF. In nucleotides, the CDR3 is TGTGCCAGCCCCAGACAGGGGATAAACATTCAGTACTTC.

The genes are TRBV30 and TRBJ1-5; D remains ambiguous. This CDR3 has 13 residues. V lost 0 bases and J lost 4, with 7 bases in between. Germline CDR1 reads GTSNPN; CDR2 reads SVGIG (reference sequence). The CDR3 DNA follows: TGTGCCTGGAGTGTAGGCGGTAATCAGCCCCAGCATTTT. Translation: CAWSVGGNQPQHF.

V is TRBV19 and J is TRBJ1-5, with D perhaps matching TRBD1 (6 bases). The length of the CDR3 is 14 residues. V was shortened by 3 bases and J by 6 bases, with 12 bases between the two germline ends. Per germline, CDR1 LNHDA and CDR2 SQIVND (reference sequence). The CDR3: CASSMEGQIQPQHF. In DNA form, the CDR3 reads TGTGCCAGTAGTATGGAAGGACAGATTCAGCCCCAGCATTTT.

The CDR3 loop reads CASRPERQSTDTQYF. Here the CDR3 DNA reads TGTGCCAGCAGACCAGAGCGGCAAAGCACAGATACGCAGTATTTT. The chain uses TRBV7-2 and TRBJ2-3, with D tentatively TRBD2 (5 bases). The CDR3 spans 15 residues. CDR1 is SGHTA, CDR2 FQGNSA, per germline. V was clipped by 6 bases and J by 0 bases, with 13 bases between them.

This clone occurred a few times. The chain couples TRBV29-1 to TRBJ2-3; 8 bases map to TRBD2. The CDR3 contains 13 residues. Per germline, CDR1 SQVTM and CDR2 ANQGSEA. The CDR3 sequence is CTTPGGDRDTQYF. The CDR3 region has the DNA TGCACTACCCCCGGGGGGGACCGGGATACGCAGTATTTT.

The V gene is TRBV28, the J gene TRBJ2-5, with D hard to call. Germline V gene data show CDR1 as MDHEN and CDR2 as SYDVKM. Trimming left V 4 bases short and J 2 bases short, with 20 bases between. This CDR3 is built from 17 residues. CDR3 in amino acids: CASSYPLMVLSQETQYF. The CDR3 DNA reads TGTGCCAGCAGTTACCCCCTCATGGTACTAAGTCAAGAGACCCAGTACTTC. The full variable domain, completed using reference TRBV28 and TRBJ2-5, is DVKVTQSSRYLVKRTGEKVFLECVQDMDHENMFWYRQDPGLGLRLIYFSYDVKMKEKGDIPEGYSVSREKKERFSLILESASTNQTSMYLCASSYPLMVLSQETQYFGPGTRLLVL.

This chain connects TRBV7-3 to TRBJ2-1; D remains unclear. Germline loops: CDR1 SGHTA, CDR2 FQGTGA. Trimming removed 3 bases from V and 0 bases from J, with 9 bases in between. The CDR3 totals 15 residues. CDR3 bases: TGTGCCAGCAGCTTGGACCCTAGCTCCTACAATGAGCAGTTCTTC. As protein: CASSLDPSSYNEQFF.

This chain uses TRBV6-5 with TRBJ2-7; D perhaps matches TRBD1 (6 bases). V dropped 0 bases and J dropped 4 bases, with 10 bases sitting between them. Germline-derived CDR1 and CDR2 are MNHEY and SVGAGI. The CDR3 consists of 14 residues. The CDR3: CASSYSWTAYEQYF. Written as DNA, the CDR3 is TGTGCCAGCAGTTACTCGTGGACAGCATACGAGCAGTACTTC.

On this clone: One junction end does not reproduce the germline sequence, and a read error may be involved. V gene TRBV7-7 combines with J gene TRBJ2-1; D may be TRBD1 (6 bases). CDR1 is SSHAT, CDR2 FNYEAQ, per germline (reference sequence). This CDR3 is 15 amino acids long. The DNA for the CDR3 is TGTGCTAGCAGCTTAGGGGGTAGGACCTACAATGAGCAGTTCTTC. Translation: CASSLGGRTYNEQFF.

The V gene is TRBV9, the J gene TRBJ1-2, with 8 positions matching TRBD1. The CDR3 is 13 amino acids. CDR1 SGDLS and CDR2 YYNGEE come from the germline V gene. Trimming took 3 bases from V and 13 from J; bases not matched to a gene: 11. In DNA, the CDR3 is TGTGCCAGCAGCGCTTCCAGGGGGCCTGGAGGCACCTTC. It translates to CASSASRGPGGTF.

This rearrangement joins TRBV29-1 to TRBJ2-7, with 9 bases matching TRBD2. Germline V CDR1 and CDR2: SQVTM, ANQGSEA. V trimming: 6 bases; J trimming: 9 bases; junction bases outside the gene matches: 18. The CDR3 runs to 15 residues. CDR3 residues: CSVDYRAGGQLRQYF. For the CDR3, the DNA is TGCAGCGTCGATTACAGAGCGGGAGGACAACTGAGGCAGTACTTC.

The rearrangement joins TRBV18 to TRBJ2-1; 10 bases agree with TRBD2. Germline-derived CDR1 and CDR2 are KGHSH and LQKENI. The CDR3 runs 16 residues. Trimming at V came to 0 bases and at J to 9 bases, leaving 8 bases not matched to a gene. CDR3 sequence reads: CASSPPGLALSIEQFF. Here the CDR3 DNA reads TGTGCCAGCTCACCACCGGGACTAGCGTTGAGTATTGAGCAGTTCTTC.

This clone was counted only a few times. This chain joins TRBV2 and TRBJ2-1, with a weak D call TRBD2 (5 bases). V lost 9 bases, J lost 5 bases, and 8 bases lay in between. Germline CDR1 is SNHLY and CDR2 is FYNNEI. This CDR3 has 11 amino acids. CDR3 DNA: TGTGCCAGTCTTAGCGACAATGAGCAGTTCTTC. Its translation is CASLSDNEQFF.

J is TRBJ1-2 and V is TRBV30; no firm D call. Germline V gives CDR1 GTSNPN, CDR2 SVGIG (reference sequence). The CDR3 is 11 residues long. V lost 2 bases to trimming and J lost 7 bases, with 8 bases between them. The CDR3 sequence is CAWSRRGGYTF. In nucleotides, the CDR3 is TGTGCCTGGAGTCGCCGGGGTGGCTACACCTTC.

This clone turned up a few times. The chain joins TRBV28 to TRBJ2-1; D gene uncertain. CDR1 is MDHEN, CDR2 SYDVKM, per germline. V lost 5 bases and J 4 bases, leaving 6 bases between the germline ends. The CDR3 contains 12 residues. The CDR3, as DNA: TGTGCCAGCAGTGGGTTATACAATGAGCAGTTCTTC. Its translation is CASSGLYNEQFF.